This T cell receptor beta chain was sequenced for a study of T cell changes during pregnancy in multiple sclerosis. Clones were read by immunoSEQ multiplex PCR, and TCRdb kept only the in-frame ones, dropping some. The table lists some 57,000 clones, roughly 89% of them singletons. The V gene lost 4 bases and the J gene lost 1 base, with 8 bases spanning the gap. The length of the CDR3 is 14 residues. The germline V gene encodes CDR1 LGHNA and CDR2 YNFKEQ. The receptor was isolated from a female donor in good health, enrolled as a control in a pregnancy study. The sample here was CD4+ T cells from peripheral blood mononuclear cells, taken after pregnancy. The rearrangement joins TRBV4-2 to TRBJ1-5; D is ambiguous. This CDR3 reads CASSRALSNQPQHF. The CDR3 nucleotides read TGTGCCAGCAGCCGAGCCCTGAGCAATCAGCCCCAGCATTTT.